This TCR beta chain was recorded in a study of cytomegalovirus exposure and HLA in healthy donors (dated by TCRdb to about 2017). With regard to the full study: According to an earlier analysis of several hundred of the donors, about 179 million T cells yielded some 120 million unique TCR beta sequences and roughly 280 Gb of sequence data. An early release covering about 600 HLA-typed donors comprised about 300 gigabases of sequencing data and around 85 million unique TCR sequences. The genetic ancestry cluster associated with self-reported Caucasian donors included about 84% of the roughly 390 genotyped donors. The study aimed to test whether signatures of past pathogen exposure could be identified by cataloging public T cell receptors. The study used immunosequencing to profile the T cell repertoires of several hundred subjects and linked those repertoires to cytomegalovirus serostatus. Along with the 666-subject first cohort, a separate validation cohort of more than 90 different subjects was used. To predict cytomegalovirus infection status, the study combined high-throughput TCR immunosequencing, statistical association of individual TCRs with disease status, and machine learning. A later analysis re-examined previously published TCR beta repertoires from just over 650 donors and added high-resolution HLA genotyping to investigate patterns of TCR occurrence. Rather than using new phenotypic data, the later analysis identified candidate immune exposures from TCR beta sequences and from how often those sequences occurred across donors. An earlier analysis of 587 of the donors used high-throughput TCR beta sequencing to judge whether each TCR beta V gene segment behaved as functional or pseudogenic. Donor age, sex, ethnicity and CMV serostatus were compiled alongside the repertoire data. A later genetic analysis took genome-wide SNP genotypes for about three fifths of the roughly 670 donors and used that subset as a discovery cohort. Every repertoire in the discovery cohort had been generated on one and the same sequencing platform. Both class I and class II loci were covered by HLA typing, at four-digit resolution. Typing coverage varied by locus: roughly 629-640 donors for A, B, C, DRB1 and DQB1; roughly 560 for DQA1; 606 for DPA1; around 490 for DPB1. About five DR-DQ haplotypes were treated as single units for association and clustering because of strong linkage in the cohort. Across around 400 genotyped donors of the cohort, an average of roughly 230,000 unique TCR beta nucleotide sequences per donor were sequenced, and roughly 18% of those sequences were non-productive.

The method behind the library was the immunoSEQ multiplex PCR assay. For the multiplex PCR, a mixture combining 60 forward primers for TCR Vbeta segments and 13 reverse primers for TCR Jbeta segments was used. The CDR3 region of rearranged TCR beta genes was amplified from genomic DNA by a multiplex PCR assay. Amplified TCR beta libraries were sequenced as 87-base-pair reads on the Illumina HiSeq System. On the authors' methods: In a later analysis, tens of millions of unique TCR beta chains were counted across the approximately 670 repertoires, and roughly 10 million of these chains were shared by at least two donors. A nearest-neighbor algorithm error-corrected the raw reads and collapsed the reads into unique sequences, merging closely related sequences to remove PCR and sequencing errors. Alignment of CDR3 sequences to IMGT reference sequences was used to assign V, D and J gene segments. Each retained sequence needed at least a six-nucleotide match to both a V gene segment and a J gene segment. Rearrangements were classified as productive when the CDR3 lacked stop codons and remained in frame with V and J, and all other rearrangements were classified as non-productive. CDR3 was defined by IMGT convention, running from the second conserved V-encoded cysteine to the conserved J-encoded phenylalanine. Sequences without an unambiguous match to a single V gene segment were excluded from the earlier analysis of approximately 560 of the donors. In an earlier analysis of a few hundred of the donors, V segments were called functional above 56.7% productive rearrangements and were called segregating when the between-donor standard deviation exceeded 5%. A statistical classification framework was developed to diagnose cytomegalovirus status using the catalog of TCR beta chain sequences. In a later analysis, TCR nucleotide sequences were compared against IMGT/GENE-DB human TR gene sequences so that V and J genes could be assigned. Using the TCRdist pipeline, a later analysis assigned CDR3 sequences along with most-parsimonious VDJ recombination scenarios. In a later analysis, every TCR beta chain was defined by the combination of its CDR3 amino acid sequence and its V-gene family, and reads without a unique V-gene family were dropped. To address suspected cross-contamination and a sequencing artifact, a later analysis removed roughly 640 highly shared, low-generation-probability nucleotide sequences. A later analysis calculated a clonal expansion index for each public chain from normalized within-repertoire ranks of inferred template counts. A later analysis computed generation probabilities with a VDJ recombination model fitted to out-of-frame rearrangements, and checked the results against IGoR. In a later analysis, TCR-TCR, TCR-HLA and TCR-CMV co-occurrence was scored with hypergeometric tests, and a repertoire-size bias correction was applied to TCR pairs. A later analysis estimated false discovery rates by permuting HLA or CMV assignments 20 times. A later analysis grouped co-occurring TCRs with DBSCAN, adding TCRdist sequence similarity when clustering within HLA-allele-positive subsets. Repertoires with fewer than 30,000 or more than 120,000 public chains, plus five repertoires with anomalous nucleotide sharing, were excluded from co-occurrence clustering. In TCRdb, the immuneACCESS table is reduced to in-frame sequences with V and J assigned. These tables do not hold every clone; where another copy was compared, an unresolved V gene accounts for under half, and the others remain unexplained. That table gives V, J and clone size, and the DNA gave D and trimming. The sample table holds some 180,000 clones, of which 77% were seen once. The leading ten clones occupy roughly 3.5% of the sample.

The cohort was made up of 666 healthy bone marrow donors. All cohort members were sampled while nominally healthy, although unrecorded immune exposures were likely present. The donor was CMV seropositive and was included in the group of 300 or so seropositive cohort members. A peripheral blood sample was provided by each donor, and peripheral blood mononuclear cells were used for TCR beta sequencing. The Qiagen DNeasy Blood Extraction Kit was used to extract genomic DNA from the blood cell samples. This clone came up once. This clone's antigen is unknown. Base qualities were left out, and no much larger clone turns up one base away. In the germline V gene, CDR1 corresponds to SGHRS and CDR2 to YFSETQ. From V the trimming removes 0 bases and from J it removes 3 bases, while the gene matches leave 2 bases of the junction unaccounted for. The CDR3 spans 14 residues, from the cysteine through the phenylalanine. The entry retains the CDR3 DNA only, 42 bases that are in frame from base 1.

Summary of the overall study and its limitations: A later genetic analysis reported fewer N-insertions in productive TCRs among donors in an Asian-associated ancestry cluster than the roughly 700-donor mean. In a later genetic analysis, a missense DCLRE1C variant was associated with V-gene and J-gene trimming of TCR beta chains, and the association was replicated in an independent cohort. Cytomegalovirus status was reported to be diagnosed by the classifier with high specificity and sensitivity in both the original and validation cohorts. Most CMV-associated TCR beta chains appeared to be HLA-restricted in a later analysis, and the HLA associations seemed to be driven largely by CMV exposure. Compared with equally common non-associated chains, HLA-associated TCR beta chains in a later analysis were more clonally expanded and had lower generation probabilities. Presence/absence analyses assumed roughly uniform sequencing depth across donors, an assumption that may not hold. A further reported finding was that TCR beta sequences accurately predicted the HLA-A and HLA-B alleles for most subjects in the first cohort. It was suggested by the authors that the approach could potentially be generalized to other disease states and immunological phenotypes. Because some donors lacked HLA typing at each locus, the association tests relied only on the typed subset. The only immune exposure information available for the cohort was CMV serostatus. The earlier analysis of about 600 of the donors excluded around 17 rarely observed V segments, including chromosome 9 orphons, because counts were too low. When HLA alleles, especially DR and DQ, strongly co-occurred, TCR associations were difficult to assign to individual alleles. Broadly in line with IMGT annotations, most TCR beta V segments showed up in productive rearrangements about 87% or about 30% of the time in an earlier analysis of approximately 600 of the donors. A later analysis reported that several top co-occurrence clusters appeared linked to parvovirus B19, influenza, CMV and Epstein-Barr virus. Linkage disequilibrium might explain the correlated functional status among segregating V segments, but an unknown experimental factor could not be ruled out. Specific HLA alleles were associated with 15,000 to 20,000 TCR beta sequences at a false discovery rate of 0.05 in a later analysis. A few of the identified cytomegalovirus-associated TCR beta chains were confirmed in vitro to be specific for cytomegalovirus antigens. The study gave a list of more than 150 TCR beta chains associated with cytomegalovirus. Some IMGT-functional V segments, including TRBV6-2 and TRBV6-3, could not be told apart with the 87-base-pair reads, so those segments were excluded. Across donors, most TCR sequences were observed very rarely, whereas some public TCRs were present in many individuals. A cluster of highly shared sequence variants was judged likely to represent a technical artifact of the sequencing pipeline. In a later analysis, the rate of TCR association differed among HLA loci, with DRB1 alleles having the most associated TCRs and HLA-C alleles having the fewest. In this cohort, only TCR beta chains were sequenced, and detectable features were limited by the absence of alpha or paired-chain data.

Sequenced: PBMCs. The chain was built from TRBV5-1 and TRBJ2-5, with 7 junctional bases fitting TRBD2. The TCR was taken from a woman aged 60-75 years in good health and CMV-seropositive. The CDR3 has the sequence CASSLVSGEETQYF. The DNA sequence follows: TGCGCCAGCAGCTTGGTAAGCGGGGAAGAGACCCAGTACTTC.